One and the same sample provided the 12 T cell receptor beta chains below, sequenced in a study of T cells after yellow fever vaccination. TCRdb used MiXCR to reprocess the 5' RACE reads, holding one entry per CDR3 protein. The sample gives 250,000 to 300,000 distinct CDR3 sequences, roughly 4.8% of which show up once; roughly 3.4% is in the top ten. The sample in question was CD4+ T cells sorted from PBMCs, obtained on the day of the yellow fever booster vaccination. The receptors were sampled from a man aged 18 to 30 who received the YFV17D yellow fever vaccine.

V and J are TRBV7-2 and TRBJ1-4, with a weak D call TRBD1 (5 bases). The CDR3 runs 14 residues. Germline CDR1 SGHTA, CDR2 FQGNSA. V lost 5 bases and J lost 8, with 15 bases in between. The DNA of the CDR3 is TGTGCCAGCAGCCCCTTTGTTGCAGGGGAAAAACTGTTTTTT. It yields the protein CASSPFVAGEKLFF. Complete variable domain (other parts from reference TRBV7-2 and TRBJ1-4): GAGVSQSPSNKVTEKGKDVELRCDPISGHTALYWYRQSLGQGLEFLIYFQGNSAPDKSGLPSDRFSAERTGGSVSTLTIQRTQQEDSAVYLCASSPFVAGEKLFFGSGTQLSVL.

There are many counts of this clonotype. The rearrangement joins TRBV7-2 to TRBJ2-3; 7 nucleotides agree with TRBD2. The CDR3 sequence is 15 residues long. CDR1 and CDR2 (germline): SGHTA, FQGNSA. With 5 bases clipped from V and 8 bases from J, the junction kept 13 bases outside the gene matches. The CDR3 bases are TGTGCCAGCAGCGTCGCCCCGACCCGGGAGGCTACGCAGTATTTT. Its protein product is CASSVAPTREATQYF.

This clonotype was recorded many times. The genes are TRBV29-1 and TRBJ2-1; weak D call: TRBD2 (6 bases). Per germline, CDR1 SQVTM and CDR2 ANQGSEA. V was pared by 4 bases and J by 7 bases, with 17 bases between. This CDR3 is built from 14 residues. The DNA of the CDR3 is TGCAGCGTTGGTAGGACCACGGGGGAAAATGAGCAGTTCTTC. This sequence encodes CSVGRTTGENEQFF.

This clonotype was seen ten or more times. The J gene is TRBJ2-1, the V gene TRBV4-3, with 12 bases lining up with TRBD2. The CDR3 is 18 amino acids. Trimming removed 0 bases from V and 7 bases from J; junction bases left unmatched: 10. The V gene's germline CDR1 is LGHNA and CDR2 YSLEER. CDR3 DNA: TGCGCCAGCAGCCAAGATTCCCCGCTAGCGGGGGGGCGGAATGAGCAGTTCTTC. Its translation is CASSQDSPLAGGRNEQFF.

This clonotype has a count of ten or more. The genes are TRBV6-6 and TRBJ1-2, with 7 bases lining up with TRBD1. CDR3 length: 13 amino acids. Germline V lookup: CDR1 MNHNY, CDR2 SVGAGI (reference sequence). The junction had 8 bases not matched to a gene; V was cut back by 6 bases and J by 7 bases. This CDR3 reads CASSPTGELGYTF. The CDR3 DNA follows: TGTGCCAGCAGCCCAACAGGGGAGCTTGGCTACACCTTC.

This clonotype was counted many times. The V gene is TRBV7-9, the J gene TRBJ1-1; D is unclear. Germline V gene lookup returns CDR1 SEHNR and CDR2 FQNEAQ (reference sequence). CDR3 length equals 14 residues. Trimming shortened V by 2 bases and J by 1 base, and 8 bases separated the two germline ends. The CDR3 bases are TGTGCCAGCAGCTTAACAGACAAGAACACTGAAGCTTTCTTT. This sequence encodes CASSLTDKNTEAFF.

This sequence joins TRBV10-3 and TRBJ2-4; D is unclear. The CDR3 runs to 14 residues. CDR1 and CDR2 from the germline V gene are ENHRY and SYGVKD. The V and J ends lost 6 bases and 0 bases respectively, with 9 bases between them. The CDR3 sequence is CAISPVQAKNIQYF. In DNA form, the CDR3 reads TGTGCCATCAGCCCCGTTCAAGCCAAAAACATTCAGTACTTC.

V gene TRBV18 combines with J gene TRBJ1-1, with a weak D call TRBD1 (5 bases). The CDR3 is 12 residues long. From germline, CDR1 is KGHSH and CDR2 LQKENI. This CDR3 is CATSTGNTEAFF. The CDR3 DNA is TGTGCGACCAGTACAGGGAACACTGAAGCTTTCTTT.

This clonotype was detected ten times or more. This sequence joins TRBV3-1 and TRBJ2-3; TRBD2 might be the D (6 bases). Germline V CDR1 and CDR2: LGHDT, YNNKEL (reference sequence). V lost 0 bases, J lost 4 bases, and 8 bases lay in between. The CDR3 is made up of 14 amino acids. Here the CDR3 DNA reads TGTGCCAGCAGCCAAGATGTAGCGGCAGATACGCAGTATTTT. Protein sequence: CASSQDVAADTQYF.

The rearrangement joins TRBV20-1 to TRBJ1-6; unclear D gene. V was pared by 0 bases and J by 5 bases, with 14 bases between. Per the germline V gene, CDR1 is DFQATT and CDR2 is SNEGSKA (reference sequence). This CDR3 has 16 amino acids. As DNA, the CDR3 is TGCAGTGCTAGAGATGTCAGGCAGCCCAATAATTCACCCCTCCACTTT. It yields the protein CSARDVRQPNNSPLHF.

CDR3 DNA: TGTGCCAGCAGCTTGGCCTCAAACAACGGCGAGCAGTACGTC. This sequence encodes CASSLASNNGEQYV. This sequence joins TRBV5-5 and TRBJ2-7; D is unclear. This CDR3 is built from 14 residues. V was cut by 0 bases and J by 6 bases, with 13 bases left in between. The V gene's germline CDR1 is SGHKS and CDR2 YYEKEE (reference sequence).

This clonotype turned up a few times. V usage is TRBV6-1 and J usage is TRBJ2-3, with 8 nucleotides matching TRBD1. The germline V gene has CDR1 MNHNS and CDR2 SASEGT. This CDR3 has 14 amino acids. The V and J ends lost 5 bases and 5 bases, in that order; junction bases with no gene match: 6. CDR3 sequence (DNA): TGTGCCAGCAGTAGGACAGGGTTGAAAGATACGCAGTATTTT. Translation gives CASSRTGLKDTQYF.